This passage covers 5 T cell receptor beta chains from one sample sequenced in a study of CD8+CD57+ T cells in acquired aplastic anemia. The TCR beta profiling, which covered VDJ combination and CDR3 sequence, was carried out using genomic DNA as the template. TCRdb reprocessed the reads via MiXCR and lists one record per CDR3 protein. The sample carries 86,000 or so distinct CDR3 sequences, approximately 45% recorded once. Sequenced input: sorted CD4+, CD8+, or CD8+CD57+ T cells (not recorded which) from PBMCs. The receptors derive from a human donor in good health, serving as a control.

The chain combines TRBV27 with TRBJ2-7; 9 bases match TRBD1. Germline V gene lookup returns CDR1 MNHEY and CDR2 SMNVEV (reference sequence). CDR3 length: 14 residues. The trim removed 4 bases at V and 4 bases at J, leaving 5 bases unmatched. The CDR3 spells CASSSAQGAYEQYF. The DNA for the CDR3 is TGTGCCAGCAGTTCGGCACAGGGGGCTTACGAGCAGTACTTC.

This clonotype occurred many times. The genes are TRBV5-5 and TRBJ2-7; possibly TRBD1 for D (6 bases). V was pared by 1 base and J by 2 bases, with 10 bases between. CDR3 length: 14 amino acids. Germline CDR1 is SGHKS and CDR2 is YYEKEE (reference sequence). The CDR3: CASSLITGTYEQYF. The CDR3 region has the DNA TGTGCCAGCAGCTTGATCACAGGGACCTACGAGCAGTACTTC.

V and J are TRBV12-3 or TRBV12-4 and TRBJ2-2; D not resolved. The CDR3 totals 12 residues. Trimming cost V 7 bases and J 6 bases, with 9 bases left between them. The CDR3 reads CASTYLPGELFF. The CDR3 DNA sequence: TGTGCCAGCACCTACTTACCCGGGGAGCTGTTTTTT.

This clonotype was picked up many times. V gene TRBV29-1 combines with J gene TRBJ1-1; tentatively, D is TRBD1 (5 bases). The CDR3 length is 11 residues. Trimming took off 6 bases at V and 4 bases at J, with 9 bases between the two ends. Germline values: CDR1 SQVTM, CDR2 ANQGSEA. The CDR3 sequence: CSVGDATEAFF. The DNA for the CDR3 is TGCAGCGTGGGGGATGCCACTGAAGCTTTCTTT.

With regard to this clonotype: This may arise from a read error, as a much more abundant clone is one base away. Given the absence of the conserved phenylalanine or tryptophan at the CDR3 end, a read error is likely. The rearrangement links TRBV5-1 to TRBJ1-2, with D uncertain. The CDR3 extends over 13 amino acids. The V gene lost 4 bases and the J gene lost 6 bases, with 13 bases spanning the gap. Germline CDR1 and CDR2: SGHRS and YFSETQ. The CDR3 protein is CASSVGETDGYTL. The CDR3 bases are TGCGCCAGCAGCGTCGGCGAAACCGATGGCTACACCCTC.